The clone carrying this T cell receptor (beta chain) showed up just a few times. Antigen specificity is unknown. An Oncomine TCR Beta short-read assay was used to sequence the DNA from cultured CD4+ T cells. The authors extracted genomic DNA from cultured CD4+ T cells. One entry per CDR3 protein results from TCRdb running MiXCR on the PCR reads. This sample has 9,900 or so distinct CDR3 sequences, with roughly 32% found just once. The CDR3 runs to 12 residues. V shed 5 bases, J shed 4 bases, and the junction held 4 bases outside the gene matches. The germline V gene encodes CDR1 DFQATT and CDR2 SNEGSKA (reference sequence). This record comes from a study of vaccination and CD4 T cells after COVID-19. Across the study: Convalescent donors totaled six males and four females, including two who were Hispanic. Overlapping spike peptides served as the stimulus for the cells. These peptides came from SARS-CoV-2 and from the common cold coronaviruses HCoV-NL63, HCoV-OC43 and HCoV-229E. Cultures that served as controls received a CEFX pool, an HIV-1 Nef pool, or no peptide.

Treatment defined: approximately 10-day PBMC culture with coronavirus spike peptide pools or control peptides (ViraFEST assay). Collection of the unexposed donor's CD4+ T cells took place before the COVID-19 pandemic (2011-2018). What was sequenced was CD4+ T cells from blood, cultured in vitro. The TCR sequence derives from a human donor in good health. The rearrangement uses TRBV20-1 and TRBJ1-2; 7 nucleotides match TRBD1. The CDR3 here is CSAATGTYGYTF. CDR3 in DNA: TGCAGTGCTGCGACAGGGACCTATGGCTACACCTTC.